This TCR beta chain derives from a study of blood T cell repertoires in COVID-19. Study as a whole: Samples taken during acute and convalescent COVID-19 were collected in the United States, Italy and Spain.

This table comes from immunoSEQ multiplex PCR, and its TCRdb copy is limited to in-frame clones, with some not included. The sample records under 110,000 clones, approximately 80% being singletons. Seattle patients were enrolled during active infection and followed longitudinally. This CDR3 is 15 amino acids long. Germline V gene data show CDR1 as KGHSH and CDR2 as LQKENI. V shed 6 bases and J 4 bases; nucleotides not matched to a gene: 7. This TCR came from an elderly man with COVID-19, enrolled during active disease. The sample was peripheral blood. The chain joins TRBV18 to TRBJ1-1; 11 nucleotides align to TRBD1. The CDR3 region is CASSDRDRGSTEAFF. For the CDR3, the DNA is TGTGCCAGCTCGGACCGGGACAGGGGGAGCACTGAAGCTTTCTTT.